This TCR beta chain stems from a study of chemoradiotherapy in HPV16-positive cancers. Study-wide results and limits: During treatment, candidate HPV-specific clones and E7-related motifs expanded in tumor. Better recurrence-free survival went with HPV-responsive T-cell expansion in HPV16-positive patients. HPV-specific T cells were functionally defined from only two HPV16-positive patients.

V shed 6 bases and J shed 5 bases, with 14 bases lying between them. In germline, CDR1 is MDHEN, CDR2 SYDVKM. The CDR3 covers 14 residues. For this clone: Its matching antigen is unknown.

Repertoires were generated with immunoSEQ multiplex PCR, while TCRdb's copy carries only in-frame clones and drops some. This table has some 14,000 clones, roughly 88% appearing once. Specimen: blood, collected from a patient who underwent chemoradiotherapy. This TCR was recovered from a human donor with HPV-associated anogenital cancer. The chain couples TRBV28 to TRBJ1-5; D might be TRBD1 (5 bases). DNA of the CDR3: TGTGCCAGCAGGGACTACTGGGGGGATCAGCCCCAGCATTTT. This codes for CASRDYWGDQPQHF.